The 18 T cell receptor beta chains presented below share a single source sample, sequenced in a study of cytomegalovirus exposure and HLA in healthy donors. Primers: 60 Vbeta forward and 13 Jbeta reverse. The table came from immunoSEQ multiplex PCR; TCRdb's copy has only in-frame clones and leaves some out. The sample includes 160,000 or so clones, about 80% of them seen just once. The sample was PBMCs. The receptors stem from a woman in her thirties or forties in good health and CMV-seronegative.

This rearrangement joins TRBV6-6 to TRBJ1-6, with 8 bases that match TRBD1. Germline CDR1 MNHNY, CDR2 SVGAGI (reference sequence). V was pared by 8 bases and J by 10 bases, with 16 bases of the junction left unmatched. CDR3 length: 16 amino acids. This CDR3 is CASGGERPGGESPLHF. The CDR3 DNA reads as TGTGCCAGCGGGGGGGAGCGACCAGGGGGCGAATCACCCCTCCACTTT.

J is TRBJ2-7 and V is TRBV25-1, with 10 bases matching TRBD2. Germline V lookup: CDR1 MGHDK, CDR2 SYGVNS. The CDR3 extends over 14 amino acids. The V segment lost 7 bases and the J segment 7 bases; nucleotides outside the gene matches: 10. Here the CDR3 DNA reads TGTGCCAGCAAGAGTACTAGCGGGATAGGGGAGCAGTACTTC. Translated: CASKSTSGIGEQYF.

The chain couples TRBV28 to TRBJ1-5; 9 bases fit TRBD1. V was pared by 6 bases and J by 5 bases, with 8 bases of the junction left unmatched. Per the germline V gene, CDR1 is MDHEN and CDR2 is SYDVKM. This CDR3 has 15 residues. The CDR3 loop reads CASRPGQGDHQPQHF. The CDR3, as DNA: TGTGCCAGCAGACCGGGACAGGGTGACCATCAGCCCCAGCATTTT.

This chain uses TRBV2 with TRBJ2-7, with TRBD1 matching 9 bases. Germline V gene data show CDR1 as SNHLY and CDR2 as FYNNEI. CDR3 length: 13 amino acids. Trimming at V came to 6 bases and at J to 5 bases, leaving 5 bases not matched to a gene. The CDR3 DNA sequence: TGTGCCAGCAGCGCCGGGACAGGGAACGAGCAGTACTTC. This translates into CASSAGTGNEQYF.

The genes are TRBV7-9 and TRBJ2-5; tentatively, D is TRBD2 (6 bases). In germline, CDR1 is SEHNR, CDR2 FQNEAQ (reference sequence). CDR3 length: 14 amino acids. V lost 5 bases and J 4 bases, leaving 14 bases between the germline ends. The CDR3 loop reads CASSLSLGGETQYF. The DNA for the CDR3 is TGTGCCAGCAGCCTCAGCTTGGGAGGAGAGACCCAGTACTTC.

The table lists this clone with a count of one. The chain combines TRBV25-1 with TRBJ1-3; 10 bases agree with TRBD1. CDR3 length: 18 residues. Germline V lookup: CDR1 MGHDK, CDR2 SYGVNS. After removal of 1 base from V and 2 bases from J, the junction contained 8 bases not matched to a gene. The CDR3 DNA reads TGTGCCAGCAGTGAATGGGGGACAGGGGTGTTGGCTGGAAACACCATATATTTT. It is translated as CASSEWGTGVLAGNTIYF.

V usage is TRBV7-3 and J usage is TRBJ2-2; 8 positions match TRBD2. Germline V gives CDR1 SGHTA, CDR2 FQGTGA. This CDR3 spans 15 amino acids. V lost 5 bases, J lost 6 bases, and 8 bases stayed unmatched. The CDR3: CASSPRAGAAGELFF. In DNA form, the CDR3 reads TGTGCCAGCAGCCCGAGAGCGGGAGCCGCCGGGGAGCTGTTTTTT.

This chain connects TRBV5-1 to TRBJ2-5, with TRBD2 matching 11 bases. Germline V lookup: CDR1 SGHRS, CDR2 YFSETQ. Trimming removed 0 bases from V and 5 bases from J; junction bases left unmatched: 6. The CDR3 sequence is 16 residues long. CDR3 DNA sequence: TGCGCCAGCAGCTTGGGGCTAGCGGGAGGTATGGAGACCCAGTACTTC. The encoded protein is CASSLGLAGGMETQYF.

V is TRBV7-3 and J is TRBJ2-3; 9 bases align to TRBD2. This CDR3 spans 16 amino acids. The J segment lost 1 base and the V segment lost 1 base, leaving 3 bases of the junction unmatched. Germline V gene data show CDR1 as SGHTA and CDR2 as FQGTGA. CDR3 DNA: TGTGCCAGCAGCTTAATGGGCGGGGGGGGCACAGATACGCAGTATTTT. Translated, it gives CASSLMGGGGTDTQYF.

DNA of the CDR3: TGTGCCAGCTCCCCCTGGGGAGAAGAGACCCAGTACTTC. Translation: CASSPWGEETQYF. V and J are TRBV18 and TRBJ2-5, with a weak D call TRBD2 (5 bases). Germline V gives CDR1 KGHSH, CDR2 LQKENI. With 6 bases removed from V and 3 bases from J, the gap between germline ends came to 11 bases. The CDR3 length is 13 residues.

This chain joins TRBV5-1 and TRBJ2-7; weak D call: TRBD2 (5 bases). The CDR3 consists of 14 residues. V lost 6 bases, J lost 3 bases, and 16 bases lay in between. From germline, CDR1 is SGHRS and CDR2 YFSETQ. In nucleotides, the CDR3 is TGCGCCAGCAACTCAAACGGGGTCAACTACGAGCAGTACTTC. Its protein is CASNSNGVNYEQYF. Drawing the rest from reference TRBV5-1 and TRBJ2-7, the complete variable domain is KAGVTQTPRYLIKTRGQQVTLSCSPISGHRSVSWYQQTPGQGLQFLFEYFSETQRNKGNFPGRFSGRQFSNSRSEMNVSTLELGDSALYLCASNSNGVNYEQYFGPGTRLTVT.

The rearrangement joins TRBV28 to TRBJ2-7; D remains unclear. V was trimmed by 6 bases and J by 2 bases, leaving 8 bases between them. Germline values: CDR1 MDHEN, CDR2 SYDVKM. The CDR3 is made up of 12 amino acids. The DNA of the CDR3 is TGTGCCAGCAGGTCCGTTACCTACGAGCAGTACTTC. This sequence encodes CASRSVTYEQYF. The complete variable domain, with remaining parts taken from reference TRBV28 and TRBJ2-7, reads DVKVTQSSRYLVKRTGEKVFLECVQDMDHENMFWYRQDPGLGLRLIYFSYDVKMKEKGDIPEGYSVSREKKERFSLILESASTNQTSMYLCASRSVTYEQYFGPGTRLTVT.

The gene calls are TRBV2 and TRBJ2-7, with 8 positions matching TRBD1. This CDR3 has 15 residues. In germline, CDR1 is SNHLY, CDR2 FYNNEI. V lost 6 bases to trimming and J lost 2 bases; unmatched junction nucleotides: 9. The CDR3 region is CASRLQGAGTYEQYF. CDR3 DNA sequence: TGTGCCAGCAGGCTCCAGGGGGCAGGGACCTACGAGCAGTACTTC.

This chain uses TRBV9 with TRBJ1-4; D not resolved. Germline V lookup: CDR1 SGDLS, CDR2 YYNGEE. The CDR3 runs 14 residues. With 4 bases removed from V and 8 bases from J, the gap between germline ends came to 15 bases. CDR3 sequence reads: CASSNQALAEKLFF. The CDR3 coding sequence is TGTGCCAGCAGCAACCAGGCCTTGGCCGAAAAACTGTTTTTT.

This clone was observed once. The chain recombines TRBV18 with TRBJ2-3; D may be TRBD2 (5 bases). In germline, CDR1 is KGHSH, CDR2 LQKENI. The CDR3 has 14 residues. Trimming took 5 bases from V and 4 from J, leaving 13 bases between them. Written as DNA, the CDR3 is TGTGCCAGCTCAGACCGGGAACGAGCAGATACGCAGTATTTT. Protein: CASSDRERADTQYF. The entire variable domain, with the rest obtained from reference TRBV18 and TRBJ2-3, is as follows: NAGVMQNPRHLVRRRGQEARLRCSPMKGHSHVYWYRQLPEEGLKFMVYLQKENIIDESGMPKERFSAEFPKEGPSILRIQQVVRGDSAAYFCASSDRERADTQYFGPGTRLTVL.

Turning to this clone: At the DNA level, this CDR3 is encoded by other sequences in the same sample as well. The chain combines TRBV30 with TRBJ2-1; D gene ambiguous. V was pared by 0 bases and J by 7 bases, with 10 bases between. This CDR3 contains 13 residues. Germline CDR1 GTSNPN, CDR2 SVGIG (reference sequence). The CDR3 region is CAWSVGRRNEQFF. In nucleotides, the CDR3 is TGTGCCTGGAGTGTAGGAAGGCGGAATGAGCAGTTCTTC.

The rearrangement uses TRBV7-2 and TRBJ1-1; D might be TRBD1 (5 bases). The V end lost 3 bases, the J end lost 7 bases, and 6 bases lay between the germline ends. The CDR3 is 11 residues long. Germline V gene data show CDR1 as SGHTA and CDR2 as FQGNSA. The CDR3 nucleotides read TGTGCCAGCAGCTTTAGGGGTGAAGCTTTCTTT. This encodes CASSFRGEAFF.

This chain uses TRBV6-6 with TRBJ2-7; tentatively, D is TRBD2 (5 bases). V was shortened by 4 bases and J by 8 bases, with 9 bases between the two germline ends. Germline loops: CDR1 MNHNY, CDR2 SVGAGI (reference sequence). The CDR3 loop spans 11 amino acids. The CDR3 coding sequence is TGTGCCAGCAGTTCCCGGGAAAAGCAGTACTTC. Encoded protein: CASSSREKQYF.